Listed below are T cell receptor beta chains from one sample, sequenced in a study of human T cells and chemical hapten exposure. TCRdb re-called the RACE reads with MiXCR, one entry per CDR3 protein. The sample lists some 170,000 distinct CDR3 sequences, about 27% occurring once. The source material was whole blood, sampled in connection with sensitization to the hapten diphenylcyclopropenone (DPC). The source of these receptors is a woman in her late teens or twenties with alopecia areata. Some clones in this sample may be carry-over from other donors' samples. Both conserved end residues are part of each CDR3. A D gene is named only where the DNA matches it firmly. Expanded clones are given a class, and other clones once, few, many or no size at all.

TGTGCCAGCAGTCTAAGGGAGAACACTGAAGCTTTCTTT | CASSLRENTEAFF | - | TRBJ1-1 | TRBV7-8 | -
TGCGCCAGCAGCTTGTCCCTACTAAGCGGGGGCTCAGATACGCAGTATTTT | CASSLSLLSGGSDTQYF | TRBD2 | TRBJ2-3 | TRBV5-1 | -
TGTGCCAGCAGTGAACAGGGCTACAATGAGCAGTTCTTC | CASSEQGYNEQFF | - | TRBJ2-1 | TRBV25-1 | -
TGTGCCATCAGTGAGACAGGGGGCCGAAATGAGCAGTTCTTC | CAISETGGRNEQFF | TRBD1 | TRBJ2-1 | TRBV10-3 | -
TGCAGTGCTTTACCGGGGACTAGCGGGGTGAGCTCCTACAATGAGCAGTTCTTC | CSALPGTSGVSSYNEQFF | TRBD2 | TRBJ2-1 | TRBV20-1 | -
TGTGCCAGCAGTGACCCGGCCCGTAGCACAGATACGCAGTATTTT | CASSDPARSTDTQYF | - | TRBJ2-3 | TRBV2 | -
TGTGCCAGCAGCCCCAGGGACATCATGGGGCAGTTCTTC | CASSPRDIMGQFF | - | TRBJ2-1 | TRBV9 | few
TGCAGTGCTAGAATGTCCTACAATGAGCAGTTCTTC | CSARMSYNEQFF | - | TRBJ2-1 | TRBV20-1 | -
TGCAGTGCTAGTACGGGGGGGAGATACGAGCAGTACTTC | CSASTGGRYEQYF | TRBD2 | TRBJ2-7 | TRBV20-1 | -
TGCAGCGTTGAAACTGGGGGCACAGATACGCAGTATTTT | CSVETGGTDTQYF | - | TRBJ2-3 | TRBV29-1 | -
TGTGCCAGCAGCTTAGATCGGACCATAGGGACAGATACGCAGTATTTT | CASSLDRTIGTDTQYF | - | TRBJ2-3 | TRBV11-2 | -
TGTGCCAGCAAGAACGGCGGGACTCGGTCCTACGAGCAGTACTTC | CASKNGGTRSYEQYF | - | TRBJ2-7 | TRBV2 | -
TGTGCCAGCAGCTTGGTGGGGGGGGGACAGATGGGTGAGCAGTTCTTC | CASSLVGGGQMGEQFF | - | TRBJ2-1 | TRBV5-6 | -
TGTGCCAGCAGCTCCTGGACGGATCAGCCCCAGCATTTT | CASSSWTDQPQHF | - | TRBJ1-5 | TRBV7-2 | many
TGCAGCGCCTCTGGACAGGGTCGGTCGGAGACCCAGTACTTC | CSASGQGRSETQYF | TRBD1 | TRBJ2-5 | TRBV29-1 | few
TGTGCCAGCAGTTGGGCGCGGCACACTGAAGCTTTCTTT | CASSWARHTEAFF | - | TRBJ1-1 | TRBV6-5 | -
TGCGCCAGCAGCTGGGGCCTTCAGGGAGACACTGAAGCTTTCTTT | CASSWGLQGDTEAFF | - | TRBJ1-1 | TRBV5-1 | few
TGTGCCAGCAGTGAGGTGGACAGGGGGCCCCAGCAGTTCTTC | CASSEVDRGPQQFF | TRBD1 | TRBJ2-1 | TRBV2 | few
TGTGCCAGCAGTACCCCTACTAGCGGGAGAGACACCGGGGAGCTGTTTTTT | CASSTPTSGRDTGELFF | TRBD2 | TRBJ2-2 | TRBV6-6 | -
TGTGCCAGCAGCGGACTAGTCCATGAGCAGTTCTTC | CASSGLVHEQFF | TRBD2 | TRBJ2-1 | TRBV11-2 | few
TGTGCCACCAGCAGTAACAGAAGGACTAATGAAAAACTGTTTTTT | CATSSNRRTNEKLFF | - | TRBJ1-4 | TRBV15 | -
TGCAGTGCCGTGACAGGGACTAACTATGGCTACACCTTC | CSAVTGTNYGYTF | TRBD1 | TRBJ1-2 | TRBV20-1 | -
TGCGCCAGCACGGGGACAGGGGGCAACGAGCAGTACTTC | CASTGTGGNEQYF | TRBD1 | TRBJ2-7 | TRBV5-1 | few
TGTGCCAGCAGCTTTCATTCGAGGGACTCGGTGAACAATGAGCAGTTCTTC | CASSFHSRDSVNNEQFF | - | TRBJ2-1 | TRBV7-8 | few
TGTGCCAGCAGTATGGGGGGAAAACTGTTTTTT | CASSMGGKLFF | - | TRBJ1-4 | TRBV25-1 | few
TGCGCCAGCAGCCGGGCGAGGGGTGGCTACACTTACGAGCAGTACTTC | CASSRARGGYTYEQYF | - | TRBJ2-7 | TRBV5-1 | few
TGTGCCAGCAGTGCTCTGATCACCGGGGAGCTGTTTTTT | CASSALITGELFF | - | TRBJ2-2 | TRBV2 | few
- | CASSSSEAGRETQYF | - | TRBJ2-5 | TRBV6-2/TRBV6-3 | -
TGCAGTGCTACACAGGGGGCGAGGACTGAAGCTTTCTTT | CSATQGARTEAFF | TRBD1 | TRBJ1-1 | TRBV20-1 | -
TGTGCCAGCAGCCTCGGACAGGGGGCAGATCAGCCCCAGCATTTT | CASSLGQGADQPQHF | TRBD1 | TRBJ1-5 | TRBV11-2 | many
TGTGCCAGCAGTTACGCGGGTATAGATCAGCCCCAGCATTTT | CASSYAGIDQPQHF | - | TRBJ1-5 | TRBV6-2/TRBV6-3 | many
TGTGCCAGCTTTATTGCACCAAGAGGGTACAATGAGCAGTTCTTC | CASFIAPRGYNEQFF | - | TRBJ2-1 | TRBV5-5 | -
TGTGCCAGCAGCCGCCCGGTGAACACTGAAGCTTTCTTT | CASSRPVNTEAFF | - | TRBJ1-1 | TRBV28 | -
TGTGCCAGCAGTCCGAAGGATTACATGAACACTGAAGCTTTCTTT | CASSPKDYMNTEAFF | - | TRBJ1-1 | TRBV7-9 | -
TGCAGCGTAGGCAGATTGACGAACTATGGCTACACCTTC | CSVGRLTNYGYTF | - | TRBJ1-2 | TRBV29-1 | few
TGTGCCAGCAGCGGAAGAAGTGAGAACACTGAAGCTTTCTTT | CASSGRSENTEAFF | - | TRBJ1-1 | TRBV9 | -
TGCAGTGCTTCGTCCGGGACACTAAATCAGCCCCAGCATTTT | CSASSGTLNQPQHF | - | TRBJ1-5 | TRBV20-1 | -
TGTGCCAGCAGCCTCAGGAGTGGGGGTGGCACCGGGGAGCTGTTTTTT | CASSLRSGGGTGELFF | - | TRBJ2-2 | TRBV9 | -
TGTGCCAGCAGCGTAGCTGGGGCAGGGCTACGCGAGCAGTACTTC | CASSVAGAGLREQYF | - | TRBJ2-7 | TRBV9 | few
TGTGCCAGCAGCTTATCCAGGGCCATAATGATGATTAATGAGCAGTTCTTC | CASSLSRAIMMINEQFF | - | TRBJ2-1 | TRBV7-9 | -
TGTGCCAGCAGCTACCGTCGGCGGGGCGGGTCCTCGGATCCGCGAGACACCGGGGAGCTGTTTTTT | CASSYRRRGGSSDPRDTGELFF | - | TRBJ2-2 | TRBV7-8 | -
TGTGCCAGCAGGCTGGGTGCAGACGGGGAGCTGTTTTTT | CASRLGADGELFF | - | TRBJ2-2 | TRBV6-6 | -
TGTGCCATCAGTGAACAGTTCGACTATGGCTACACCTTC | CAISEQFDYGYTF | - | TRBJ1-2 | TRBV10-3 | -
TGCGCCAGCAGCAGGACAGTCAACACCGGGGAGCTGTTTTTT | CASSRTVNTGELFF | - | TRBJ2-2 | TRBV5-1 | -
TGTGCCAGCAGTCAAGGGGCCCGGGATGGCTACACCTTC | CASSQGARDGYTF | - | TRBJ1-2 | TRBV27 | few
TGCAGTGCGGCCGGGACAGGGGCCCCAGGACGGTCATTTGAAGCTTTCTTT | CSAAGTGAPGRSFEAFF | TRBD1 | TRBJ1-1 | TRBV20-1 | -